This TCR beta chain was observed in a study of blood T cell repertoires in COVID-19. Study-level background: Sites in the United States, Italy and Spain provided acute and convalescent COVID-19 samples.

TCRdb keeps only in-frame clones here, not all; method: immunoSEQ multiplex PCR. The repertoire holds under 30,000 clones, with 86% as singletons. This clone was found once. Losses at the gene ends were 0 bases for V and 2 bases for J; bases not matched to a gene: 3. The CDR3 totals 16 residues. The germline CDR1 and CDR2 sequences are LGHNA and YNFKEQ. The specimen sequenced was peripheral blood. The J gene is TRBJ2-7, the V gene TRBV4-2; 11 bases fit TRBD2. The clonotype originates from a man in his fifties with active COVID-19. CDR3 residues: CASSQDSGGAPYEQYF. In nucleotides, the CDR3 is TGTGCCAGCAGCCAAGATAGCGGGGGGGCGCCCTACGAGCAGTACTTC.